This entry lists 25 T cell receptor beta chains sequenced from one sample in a study of cytomegalovirus exposure and HLA in healthy donors. Primers for the PCR totalled 60 Vbeta and 13 Jbeta. Profiling relied on immunoSEQ multiplex PCR, and the TCRdb table lists in-frame clones only, not all of them. The table includes under 250,000 clones, 76% detected once. The sample comprised PBMCs. The receptors were gathered from a young man in good health and CMV-seronegative.

This chain uses TRBV5-1 with TRBJ2-1; 8 bases are a match to TRBD2. This CDR3 has 15 amino acids. V lost 6 bases and J lost 5; bases outside the gene matches: 10. Germline V CDR1 and CDR2: SGHRS, YFSETQ. The CDR3 reads CASKGVAGGNNEQFF. CDR3 DNA sequence: TGCGCCAGCAAGGGCGTGGCGGGGGGAAACAATGAGCAGTTCTTC. Complete variable domain (other parts from reference TRBV5-1 and TRBJ2-1): KAGVTQTPRYLIKTRGQQVTLSCSPISGHRSVSWYQQTPGQGLQFLFEYFSETQRNKGNFPGRFSGRQFSNSRSEMNVSTLELGDSALYLCASKGVAGGNNEQFFGPGTRLTVL.

This chain links TRBV19 with TRBJ1-1, with D hard to call. From germline, CDR1 is LNHDA and CDR2 SQIVND (reference sequence). V lost 7 bases and J lost 1, with 16 bases in between. The CDR3 totals 15 residues. CDR3 in amino acids: CASTMMGRQNTEAFF. The CDR3 DNA reads as TGTGCCAGTACCATGATGGGCAGGCAGAACACTGAAGCTTTCTTT.

The V and J genes are TRBV18 and TRBJ1-1; D may be TRBD1 (6 bases). This CDR3 is built from 16 residues. Trimming took 2 bases from V and 1 from J, leaving 14 bases between them. Germline V CDR1 and CDR2: KGHSH, LQKENI. The CDR3: CASSPRTAASNTEAFF. CDR3 DNA sequence: TGTGCCAGCTCACCAAGGACAGCCGCTTCGAACACTGAAGCTTTCTTT.

This CDR3 is CASSNPGQMYNEQFF. The CDR3 nucleotides read TGTGCCAGCAGTAATCCGGGACAGATGTACAATGAGCAGTTCTTC. The chain links TRBV27 to TRBJ2-1; 7 bases are shared with TRBD1. CDR3 length: 15 residues. Per germline, CDR1 MNHEY and CDR2 SMNVEV (reference sequence). V lost 5 bases to trimming and J lost 4 bases; unmatched junction nucleotides: 8.

The chain uses TRBV5-1 and TRBJ2-5; tentative D call: TRBD2 (6 bases). Germline V lookup: CDR1 SGHRS, CDR2 YFSETQ. Between the trimmed V and J ends, which lost 0 bases and 4 bases, there was a span of 13 bases. The CDR3 length is 15 residues. DNA for the CDR3: TGCGCCAGCAGCTTGGACGGGAGCAGTTTAGAGACCCAGTACTTC. This translates into CASSLDGSSLETQYF. The whole variable domain, remainder taken from reference TRBV5-1 and TRBJ2-5, is KAGVTQTPRYLIKTRGQQVTLSCSPISGHRSVSWYQQTPGQGLQFLFEYFSETQRNKGNFPGRFSGRQFSNSRSEMNVSTLELGDSALYLCASSLDGSSLETQYFGPGTRLLVL.

The chain couples TRBV30 to TRBJ2-7; no clear D. Trimming took 5 bases from V and 0 from J, leaving 11 bases between them. Germline assignment: CDR1 GTSNPN and CDR2 SVGIG (reference sequence). This CDR3 spans 13 amino acids. CDR3 coding DNA: TGTGCCTGGGGTCGGTACAGCTCCTACGAGCAGTACTTC. Translating it yields CAWGRYSSYEQYF.

This rearrangement joins TRBV19 to TRBJ1-4; possible D gene TRBD1, 6 bases. This CDR3 spans 21 amino acids. V was trimmed by 5 bases and J by 0 bases, leaving 28 bases between them. CDR1 is LNHDA, CDR2 SQIVND, per germline (reference sequence). The CDR3 region has the DNA TGTGCCAGTAGTCCAATTAAACCGGGACAACTAAGCAAAACAACTAATGAAAAACTGTTTTTT. It encodes CASSPIKPGQLSKTTNEKLFF.

This clone was detected once. V usage is TRBV28 and J usage is TRBJ1-2, with TRBD1 matching over 8 bases. The CDR3 is 14 amino acids. The junction had 4 bases not matched to a gene; V was cut back by 3 bases and J by 4 bases. CDR1 is MDHEN, CDR2 SYDVKM, per germline. CDR3 in DNA: TGTGCCAGCAGTTTCCCGGGACAGGTCTATGGCTACACCTTC. This gives the protein CASSFPGQVYGYTF.

The chain has TRBV5-1 and TRBJ1-6; D call uncertain. The CDR3 has 15 residues. The V end lost 0 bases, the J end lost 1 base, and 5 bases lay between the germline ends. Germline CDR1 is SGHRS and CDR2 is YFSETQ. CDR3 residues: CASSLELSYNSPLHF. Written as DNA, the CDR3 is TGCGCCAGCAGCTTGGAACTTTCCTATAATTCACCCCTCCACTTT. Combining the CDR3 with reference TRBV5-1 and TRBJ1-6 gives the whole variable domain KAGVTQTPRYLIKTRGQQVTLSCSPISGHRSVSWYQQTPGQGLQFLFEYFSETQRNKGNFPGRFSGRQFSNSRSEMNVSTLELGDSALYLCASSLELSYNSPLHFGNGTRLTVT.

The chain links TRBV6-1 to TRBJ2-7, with D maybe TRBD1 (6 bases). Per the germline V gene, CDR1 is MNHNS and CDR2 is SASEGT. CDR3 length equals 14 residues. V was cut by 6 bases and J by 3 bases, with 15 bases left in between. CDR3 DNA sequence: TGTGCCAGCAGAAAACAGGGTCCAGGCTACGAGCAGTACTTC. Its translation is CASRKQGPGYEQYF.

This clone was seen just once. The chain employs TRBV7-3 and TRBJ2-1, with TRBD1 matching over 8 bases. CDR1 and CDR2 (germline): SGHTA, FQGTGA. J was trimmed by 4 bases and V by 2 bases; bases with no gene match: 4. The CDR3 is 15 residues long. The CDR3 here is CASSLAGGDYNEQFF. In nucleotides, the CDR3 is TGTGCCAGCAGCTTAGCAGGGGGCGATTACAATGAGCAGTTCTTC.

This clone was seen a handful of times. The chain combines TRBV21-1 with TRBJ2-7; the table calls TRBD2, which could not be checked here. TRBV21-1 is tagged as a pseudogene. The CDR3 loop spans 15 amino acids. The CDR3 reads CASSKTSGRINEQYF. CDR3 sequence (DNA): TGTGCCAGCAGCAAGACTAGCGGGAGGATCAACGAGCAGTACTTC.

The chain is built from TRBV6-4 and TRBJ2-1, with 8 bases aligning to TRBD2. Germline V CDR1 and CDR2: MRHNA, SNTAGT. The V segment lost 3 bases and the J segment 7 bases; nucleotides outside the gene matches: 20. The CDR3 consists of 19 residues. The CDR3 nucleotides are TGTGCCAGCAGTGAGTTCGAAGCGGGAGCCGATAACCTACAAAATGAGCAGTTCTTC. Amino acid sequence: CASSEFEAGADNLQNEQFF.

This sequence joins TRBV7-9 and TRBJ2-7; D is undetermined. Germline values: CDR1 SEHNR, CDR2 FQNEAQ (reference sequence). The V end lost 1 base, the J end lost 3 bases, and 16 bases lay between the germline ends. This CDR3 has 16 amino acids. The CDR3 sequence is CASSLESVPPLYEQYF. The CDR3 bases are TGTGCCAGCAGCTTAGAGAGCGTTCCCCCCCTCTACGAGCAGTACTTC.

This chain connects TRBV18 to TRBJ1-1, with 8 bases that match TRBD1. Per germline, CDR1 KGHSH and CDR2 LQKENI. CDR3 length equals 15 residues. After removal of 5 bases from V and 4 bases from J, the junction contained 9 bases not matched to a gene. Written as DNA, the CDR3 is TGTGCCAGCTCAGACAACCAGGGGGCCGGCACTGAAGCTTTCTTT. Its protein is CASSDNQGAGTEAFF.

The V call is TRBV19, the J call TRBJ2-2, with TRBD2 matching over 12 bases. CDR3 length equals 16 residues. In germline, CDR1 is LNHDA, CDR2 SQIVND (reference sequence). J gave up 4 bases and V 6 bases, and 6 bases lay outside the gene matches. The DNA for the CDR3 is TGTGCCAGTAGCAAACTAGCGGGAGGTAGCACCGGGGAGCTGTTTTTT. Translated, it gives CASSKLAGGSTGELFF.

A note on this clone: A junction boundary mismatches the germline segment, possibly from a read error. The chain combines TRBV6-1 with TRBJ1-1, with 9 nucleotides matching TRBD1. Germline V CDR1 and CDR2: MNHNS, SASEGT. This CDR3 has 16 residues. CDR3 loop: CASSEDRGPPNAEAFF. The CDR3, as DNA: TGTGCCAGCAGTGAGGACAGGGGCCCCCCGAACGCTGAAGCTTTCTTT.

The chain uses TRBV2 and TRBJ1-6, with D perhaps TRBD1 (5 bases). This CDR3 has 14 amino acids. The V gene's germline CDR1 is SNHLY and CDR2 FYNNEI. V gave up 4 bases and J gave up 7 bases, with 11 bases separating them. The CDR3 DNA reads TGTGCCAGCAGTGCCGGGACTTGGAATTCACCCCTCCACTTT. It encodes CASSAGTWNSPLHF.

This clone was seen only a few times. V and J are TRBV10-1 and TRBJ2-3, with 7 nucleotides matching TRBD2. CDR1 and CDR2 (germline): WNHNN, SYGVQD (reference sequence). Trimming removed 6 bases from V and 6 bases from J; junction bases left unmatched: 18. CDR3 size: 17 residues. CDR3 in amino acids: CASRKKGLPGGWDTQYF. The CDR3, as DNA: TGCGCCAGCAGGAAAAAGGGACTTCCCGGGGGGTGGGATACGCAGTATTTT.

The J gene is TRBJ1-1, the V gene TRBV28; possibly TRBD1 for D (5 bases). With 3 bases removed from V and 2 bases from J, the gap between germline ends came to 10 bases. This CDR3 region has 14 residues. Germline V gene lookup returns CDR1 MDHEN and CDR2 SYDVKM. CDR3 DNA sequence: TGTGCCAGCAGTTTGGCGGGACCCAACACTGAAGCTTTCTTT. It specifies CASSLAGPNTEAFF.

The CDR3, as DNA: TGTGCCTGGAGTGCTCAGGGCACCCGATATAGCAATCAGCCCCAGCATTTT. Translation gives CAWSAQGTRYSNQPQHF. The rearrangement joins TRBV30 to TRBJ1-5; TRBD1 is a possible D gene (5 bases). V dropped 1 base and J dropped 0 bases, with 16 bases sitting between them. The CDR3 length is 17 residues. CDR1 and CDR2 from the germline V gene are GTSNPN and SVGIG (reference sequence).

The chain links TRBV20-1 to TRBJ2-5; D unresolved. The CDR3 is 11 amino acids. V was cut by 7 bases and J by 1 base, with 7 bases left in between. Germline V gene data show CDR1 as DFQATT and CDR2 as SNEGSKA (reference sequence). CDR3 sequence reads: CSVGGQETQYF. The CDR3 region has the DNA TGCAGTGTCGGTGGCCAAGAGACCCAGTACTTC.

This clone is a singleton in its sample. The V call is TRBV9, the J call TRBJ1-4, with D possibly TRBD1 on 5 matching bases. Per germline, CDR1 SGDLS and CDR2 YYNGEE. CDR3 size: 14 residues. The V end lost 2 bases, the J end lost 6 bases, and 11 bases lay between the germline ends. The DNA of the CDR3 is TGTGCCAGCAGCGTGGGGGGTCGGCATGAAAAACTGTTTTTT. Translating it yields CASSVGGRHEKLFF.

The genes are TRBV7-9 and TRBJ1-1, with TRBD1 as a possible D gene (6 bases). The ends were cut back, 3 bases at V and 0 bases at J, with 11 bases in the middle. Per germline, CDR1 SEHNR and CDR2 FQNEAQ (reference sequence). CDR3 length equals 15 residues. CDR3 bases: TGTGCCAGCAGCTTGGGACATTACGTGAACACTGAAGCTTTCTTT. This encodes CASSLGHYVNTEAFF.

A word on this clone: Other nucleotide sequences in the sample specify the same CDR3. This rearrangement joins TRBV20-1 to TRBJ2-7; no definite D call. From germline, CDR1 is DFQATT and CDR2 SNEGSKA (reference sequence). The V and J ends lost 1 base and 3 bases respectively, with 4 bases between them. There are 11 residues in the CDR3. The CDR3, as DNA: TGCAGTGCTAGAGGGAGCTACGAGCAGTACTTC. Translated, it gives CSARGSYEQYF.